This T cell receptor beta chain was retrieved from a study of cytomegalovirus exposure and HLA in healthy donors. 13 Jbeta primers and 60 Vbeta primers were used for the PCR. Method: immunoSEQ multiplex PCR; TCRdb's copy keeps in-frame clones and lacks some. The table has about 110,000 clones, 60% to 75% seen once. Looked up from germline, CDR1 is SGHAT and CDR2 is FQNNGV. V dropped 2 bases and J dropped 0 bases, with 5 bases sitting between them. The CDR3 is made up of 13 amino acids. Sequenced sample: PBMCs. This clonotype was obtained from a male donor in good health and CMV-seropositive. This chain links TRBV11-2 with TRBJ2-7; D gene uncertain. CDR3 in DNA: TGTGCCAGCAGCTTACGTTCCTCCTACGAGCAGTACTTC. Translating gives CASSLRSSYEQYF.